Presented here are 28 T cell receptor beta chains from one specimen sequenced in a study of T cell responses to AZD1222 COVID-19 vaccine. The protocol was immunoSEQ multiplex PCR, while the TCRdb copy is restricted to in-frame clones and leaves out a portion. The sample contains under 150,000 clones, around 88% of which appear only once. Sequenced here: peripheral blood, sampled 28 days after the second AZD1222 dose. Receptors originate from an adult who received the AZD1222 COVID-19 vaccine.

The V gene is TRBV7-2, the J gene TRBJ1-2; 7 bases align to TRBD1. The germline CDR1 and CDR2 sequences are SGHTA and FQGNSA. J gave up 3 bases and V 3 bases, and 4 bases lay outside the gene matches. The CDR3 is 14 amino acids. CDR3 sequence reads: CASSFPGTDYGYTF. CDR3 coding DNA: TGTGCCAGCAGCTTTCCCGGGACAGACTATGGCTACACCTTC. The entire variable domain, with the rest obtained from reference TRBV7-2 and TRBJ1-2, is as follows: GAGVSQSPSNKVTEKGKDVELRCDPISGHTALYWYRQSLGQGLEFLIYFQGNSAPDKSGLPSDRFSAERTGGSVSTLTIQRTQQEDSAVYLCASSFPGTDYGYTFGSGTRLTVV.

The chain carries TRBV3-1 (or the pseudogene TRBV3-2) and TRBJ1-1; D remains ambiguous. Germline V gives CDR1 LGHDT, CDR2 YNNKEL (reference sequence). The CDR3 covers 12 residues. Trimming took off 2 bases at V and 0 bases at J, with 1 base between the two ends. The CDR3 DNA follows: TGTGCCAGCAGCCAACTGAACACTGAAGCTTTCTTT. This translates into CASSQLNTEAFF.

The chain's CDR3 is CSALLNEAFF. The CDR3 nucleotides read TGCAGTGCTCTACTGAATGAAGCTTTCTTT. This rearrangement joins TRBV20-1 to TRBJ1-1; D unclear. The V and J ends lost 5 bases and 7 bases respectively, with 8 bases between them. Germline CDR1 DFQATT, CDR2 SNEGSKA (reference sequence). CDR3 length: 10 amino acids.

The chain has TRBV24-1 and TRBJ1-2, with D possibly being TRBD1 (5 bases). Between the trimmed V and J ends, which lost 2 bases and 2 bases, there was a span of 11 bases. Germline assignment: CDR1 KGHDR and CDR2 SFDVKD. The CDR3 runs to 15 residues. The CDR3 nucleotides are TGTGCCACCAGTGATTCACCGTCAGGGAACTATGGCTACACCTTC. It codes for CATSDSPSGNYGYTF.

V is TRBV7-3 and J is TRBJ2-3; the D gene is possibly TRBD1 (5 bases). CDR1 is SGHTA, CDR2 FQGTGA, per germline. Trimming removed 8 bases from V and 0 bases from J, with 9 bases in between. The CDR3 contains 13 residues. CDR3 sequence (DNA): TGTGCCAGCGGACCAGGGAGCACAGATACGCAGTATTTT. This encodes CASGPGSTDTQYF. The whole variable domain, filled in from reference TRBV7-3 and TRBJ2-3, reads GAGVSQTPSNKVTEKGKYVELRCDPISGHTALYWYRQSLGQGPEFLIYFQGTGAADDSGLPNDRFFAVRPEGSVSTLKIQRTERGDSAVYLCASGPGSTDTQYFGPGTRLTVL.

V and J are TRBV2 and TRBJ2-7; D possibly corresponds to TRBD1 (6 bases). CDR1 and CDR2 (germline): SNHLY, FYNNEI. V was trimmed by 6 bases and J by 2 bases, leaving 11 bases between them. This CDR3 is built from 13 residues. In DNA form, the CDR3 reads TGTGCCAGCAGCCACAGGGAGACCTACGAGCAGTACTTC. Translation gives CASSHRETYEQYF.

CDR3: CASSALAGEETQYF. The DNA of the CDR3 is TGTGCCAGCAGCGCCTTAGCGGGGGAAGAGACCCAGTACTTC. The chain joins TRBV9 to TRBJ2-5; 9 bases agree with TRBD2. Trimming cost V 3 bases and J 3 bases; bases outside gene matches: 3. Germline loops: CDR1 SGDLS, CDR2 YYNGEE. There are 14 residues in the CDR3.

The V gene is TRBV3-1 (or the pseudogene TRBV3-2), the J gene TRBJ2-7; the D call may be TRBD1 or TRBD2 (5 bases each). Deletions cut 4 bases from V and 1 base from J, with 14 bases between. CDR3 size: 15 residues. Germline V gene data show CDR1 as LGHDT and CDR2 as YNNKEL (reference sequence). CDR3 in DNA: TGTGCCAGCAGCCGTCCCGGGACGGCATCCTACGAGCAGTACTTC. Its translation: CASSRPGTASYEQYF.

This clone was observed a handful of times. The same CDR3 also results from other DNA sequences found in this sample. This chain joins TRBV5-4 and TRBJ2-1; TRBD2 aligns across 7 bases. CDR3 size: 13 residues. V shed 4 bases, J shed 8 bases, and the junction held 6 bases outside the gene matches. The germline gives CDR1 SGHNT, CDR2 YYREEE (reference sequence). The CDR3, as DNA: TGTGCCAGCAGCCAAGCTCGGGGGGATGAGCAGTTCTTC. This sequence encodes CASSQARGDEQFF.

The chain has TRBV10-3 and TRBJ1-2, with D uncertain. The CDR3 contains 13 residues. V shed 0 bases and J shed 4 bases, with 6 bases lying between them. Germline V gene data show CDR1 as ENHRY and CDR2 as SYGVKD. This CDR3 is CAISESDFYGYTF. In nucleotides, the CDR3 is TGTGCCATCAGTGAGTCAGACTTCTATGGCTACACCTTC.

Only one count was recorded for this clone. Written as DNA, the CDR3 is TGTGCCACCCCCGCACGGATGGGGGGCAATGAGCAGTTCTTC. This translates into CATPARMGGNEQFF. The chain combines TRBV7-9 with TRBJ2-1, with TRBD2 as a possible D gene (6 bases). Trimming pared 10 bases from V and 6 bases from J, leaving 19 bases between. The germline CDR1 and CDR2 sequences are SEHNR and FQNEAQ (reference sequence). This CDR3 is 14 amino acids long.

V usage is TRBV7-2 and J usage is TRBJ1-4; D not certain. Trimming pared 1 base from V and 4 bases from J, leaving 10 bases between. Germline CDR1 reads SGHTA; CDR2 reads FQGNSA. The CDR3 is 15 amino acids. CDR3 protein: CASSLVGPRNEKLFF. CDR3 nucleotides: TGTGCCAGCAGCTTAGTGGGTCCCCGTAATGAAAAACTGTTTTTT. The entire variable domain, with the rest obtained from reference TRBV7-2 and TRBJ1-4, is as follows: GAGVSQSPSNKVTEKGKDVELRCDPISGHTALYWYRQSLGQGLEFLIYFQGNSAPDKSGLPSDRFSAERTGGSVSTLTIQRTQQEDSAVYLCASSLVGPRNEKLFFGSGTQLSVL.

CDR3 coding DNA: TGTGCCAGCAGTGAAGGGCAGGTGGTCAATGAGCAGTTCTTC. Its translation is CASSEGQVVNEQFF. The genes are TRBV2 and TRBJ2-1; D ambiguous. CDR1 SNHLY and CDR2 FYNNEI come from the germline V gene. The V end was cut by 1 base, the J end by 6 bases, with 10 bases between. The CDR3 covers 14 residues.

The V call is TRBV5-5, the J call TRBJ1-1; D is ambiguous. V lost 4 bases, J lost 8 bases, and 21 bases lay in between. This CDR3 has 15 residues. CDR1 is SGHKS, CDR2 YYEKEE, per germline (reference sequence). CDR3 in amino acids: CASSPVSGLWEEAFF. The CDR3 DNA reads TGTGCCAGCAGCCCTGTGTCCGGTCTTTGGGAGGAAGCTTTCTTT.

The rearrangement links TRBV5-1 to TRBJ2-7; 9 bases match TRBD1. V was clipped by 5 bases and J by 0 bases; unmatched bases: 6. Germline V gives CDR1 SGHRS, CDR2 YFSETQ. CDR3 length: 15 amino acids. CDR3: CASRQGTGNSYEQYF. The CDR3 DNA is TGCGCCAGCAGACAGGGGACAGGGAACTCCTACGAGCAGTACTTC.

This chain joins TRBV5-4 and TRBJ2-7, with 8 positions matching TRBD1. Germline trimming cut 4 bases from V and 6 bases from J; bases unmatched to any gene: 15. This CDR3 has 16 amino acids. CDR1 is SGHNT, CDR2 YYREEE, per germline (reference sequence). The DNA for the CDR3 is TGTGCCAGCAGCGGAAAGGTCGAACAGGGGGTTCCCGAGCAGTACTTC. Translation: CASSGKVEQGVPEQYF.

This chain links TRBV14 with TRBJ1-2; D not certain. This CDR3 contains 12 residues. Looked up from germline, CDR1 is SGHDN and CDR2 is FVKESK. Deletions cut 4 bases from V and 3 bases from J, with 6 bases between. The CDR3 nucleotides are TGTGCCAGCAGCCGTTCTGACTATGGCTACACCTTC. Its translation is CASSRSDYGYTF.

V gene TRBV19 combines with J gene TRBJ1-4; D gene unclear. Trimming shortened V by 4 bases and J by 8 bases, and 8 bases separated the two germline ends. The CDR3 sequence is 12 residues long. CDR1 is LNHDA, CDR2 SQIVND, per germline (reference sequence). The CDR3 here is CASSTGYEKLFF. The CDR3 DNA reads TGTGCCAGTAGTACGGGGTACGAAAAACTGTTTTTT.

Only one count was recorded for this clone. The rearrangement links TRBV5-1 to TRBJ2-3; no clear D gene. V lost 2 bases, J lost 0 bases, and 10 bases lay in between. The CDR3 is 15 amino acids. Germline assignment: CDR1 SGHRS and CDR2 YFSETQ. The CDR3 coding sequence is TGCGCCAGCAGCTTATCCGTCGGAAGCACAGATACGCAGTATTTT. As protein: CASSLSVGSTDTQYF. Looking up the rest from reference TRBV5-1 and TRBJ2-3 gives the full variable domain: KAGVTQTPRYLIKTRGQQVTLSCSPISGHRSVSWYQQTPGQGLQFLFEYFSETQRNKGNFPGRFSGRQFSNSRSEMNVSTLELGDSALYLCASSLSVGSTDTQYFGPGTRLTVL.

V is TRBV15 and J is TRBJ2-7; the match to TRBD1 covers 8 bases. The CDR3 sequence is 15 residues long. Germline-derived CDR1 and CDR2 are LNHNV and YYDKDF (reference sequence). Losses at the gene ends were 1 base for V and 3 bases for J; bases not matched to a gene: 5. CDR3 DNA: TGTGCCACCAGCAGAGTACCAGGGGGCAGCTACGAGCAGTACTTC. Protein product: CATSRVPGGSYEQYF.

The chain joins TRBV15 to TRBJ1-2, with D possibly matching TRBD1 (5 bases). CDR1 and CDR2 (germline): LNHNV, YYDKDF (reference sequence). Trimming cost V 5 bases and J 3 bases, with 10 bases left between them. This CDR3 is built from 13 residues. CDR3 nucleotides: TGTGCCACCAGCGGGACGGCGGACTATGGCTACACCTTC. This gives the protein CATSGTADYGYTF.

The chain has TRBV7-9 and TRBJ1-2; TRBD1 matches at 7 bases. The CDR3 covers 14 residues. Germline trimming cut 5 bases from V and 2 bases from J; bases unmatched to any gene: 5. Looked up from germline, CDR1 is SEHNR and CDR2 is FQNEAQ (reference sequence). The CDR3: CASSPTGENYGYTF. CDR3 nucleotide sequence: TGTGCCAGCAGCCCAACAGGGGAGAACTATGGCTACACCTTC.

The V gene is TRBV6-5, the J gene TRBJ1-5, with 8 bases identical to TRBD1. Unmatched junction bases numbered 4, after V lost 2 bases and J lost 4 bases. Per germline, CDR1 MNHEY and CDR2 SVGAGI. The CDR3 has 15 amino acids. The CDR3 DNA follows: TGTGCCAGCAGTTACCGCAGGGGGCATAATCAGCCCCAGCATTTT. It specifies CASSYRRGHNQPQHF.

The V call is TRBV24-1, the J call TRBJ1-2, with D uncertain. The CDR3 runs to 12 residues. V dropped 8 bases and J dropped 7 bases, with 13 bases sitting between them. From germline, CDR1 is KGHDR and CDR2 SFDVKD. In nucleotides, the CDR3 is TGTGCCACCATTCGAGAGAGGAGTGGCTACACCTTC. This encodes CATIRERSGYTF.

The chain uses TRBV5-1 and TRBJ1-2, with unresolved D. Germline lookup yields CDR1 SGHRS and CDR2 YFSETQ. This CDR3 has 15 amino acids. V was pared by 0 bases and J by 7 bases, with 16 bases between. CDR3 nucleotides: TGCGCCAGCAGCTTGGGGGCGCGGGATTTGTCTGGCTACACCTTC. Protein product: CASSLGARDLSGYTF.

The rearrangement joins TRBV29-1 to TRBJ1-5; 8 nucleotides match TRBD1. CDR1 and CDR2 (germline): SQVTM, ANQGSEA. V lost 6 bases and J lost 5; bases outside the gene matches: 9. The CDR3 is 14 amino acids. In DNA form, the CDR3 reads TGCAGCGTCACGCCGACAGGGGTAGATCAGCCCCAGCATTTT. It is translated as CSVTPTGVDQPQHF.

The V call is TRBV10-3, the J call TRBJ1-5; D gene ambiguous. This CDR3 region has 15 residues. Trimming removed 3 bases at V and 1 base at J, with 10 bases between. CDR1 is ENHRY, CDR2 SYGVKD, per germline. The CDR3 coding sequence is TGTGCCATCAGTGATTCAGGAACGAGCAATCAGCCCCAGCATTTT. Translating gives CAISDSGTSNQPQHF.

The V gene is TRBV6-5, the J gene TRBJ1-1, with 9 bases that match TRBD1. Losses at the gene ends were 6 bases for V and 5 bases for J; bases not matched to a gene: 4. This CDR3 region has 13 residues. The V gene's germline CDR1 is MNHEY and CDR2 SVGAGI. The CDR3 loop is CASSQTGGTEAFF. DNA for the CDR3: TGTGCCAGCAGCCAGACAGGGGGGACTGAAGCTTTCTTT.